These 21 T cell receptor beta chains were all obtained from the same sample, sequenced in a study of blood T cells in healthy people across ages. The second PCR ran about 6 to 12 cycles with a sample-barcoded 5' primer and J-beta primers. One entry per CDR3 protein results from TCRdb running MiXCR on the 5' RACE reads. The sample gives some 1.8 million distinct CDR3 sequences, around 40% of which show up once; about 21% is in the top ten. The sample consisted of blood. The receptors were gathered from a human donor in good health.

This chain links TRBV4-3 with TRBJ2-5; the D gene is possibly TRBD1 (5 bases). Germline loops: CDR1 LGHNA, CDR2 YSLEER. The CDR3 spans 15 residues. V dropped 0 bases and J dropped 3 bases, with 11 bases sitting between them. The DNA for the CDR3 is TGCGCCAGCAGCCAAGATTACCACAGGAAAGAGACCCAGTACTTC. As protein: CASSQDYHRKETQYF.

The chain has TRBV15 and TRBJ1-3; D is unresolved. Per the germline V gene, CDR1 is LNHNV and CDR2 is YYDKDF (reference sequence). Between the trimmed V and J ends, which lost 0 bases and 0 bases, there was a span of 9 bases. This CDR3 has 16 residues. In DNA form, the CDR3 reads TGTGCCACCAGCAGAGATCGCGCCGTCTCTGGAAACACCATATATTTT. Its protein product is CATSRDRAVSGNTIYF.

V and J are TRBV29-1 and TRBJ2-7; perhaps D is TRBD1 or TRBD2 (6 bases each). The CDR3 is 14 residues long. The ends were cut back, 3 bases at V and 2 bases at J, with 14 bases in the middle. Germline-derived CDR1 and CDR2 are SQVTM and ANQGSEA. The DNA of the CDR3 is TGCAGCGTTGAGGTGGAGGGGGATACCTACGAGCAGTACTTC. Its translation is CSVEVEGDTYEQYF.

J is TRBJ2-7 and V is TRBV20-1, with D possibly TRBD2 on 6 matching bases. V was cut by 0 bases and J by 2 bases, with 20 bases left in between. CDR1 and CDR2 from the germline V gene are DFQATT and SNEGSKA (reference sequence). This CDR3 contains 17 residues. The CDR3, as DNA: TGCAGTGCTAGAGATCGGAGGGTAGGCTCCATCCCCTACGAGCAGTACTTC. This gives the protein CSARDRRVGSIPYEQYF.

This chain uses TRBV3-1 with TRBJ2-1; 10 bases agree with TRBD2. The CDR3 totals 16 residues. Per germline, CDR1 LGHDT and CDR2 YNNKEL (reference sequence). After removal of 0 bases from V and 7 bases from J, the junction contained 6 bases not matched to a gene. The CDR3 sequence: CASSQEIAGGENEQFF. For the CDR3, the DNA is TGTGCCAGCAGCCAAGAAATAGCGGGGGGTGAGAATGAGCAGTTCTTC.

The J gene is TRBJ1-1, the V gene TRBV6-5; TRBD1 might be the D (5 bases). CDR1 MNHEY and CDR2 SVGAGI come from the germline V gene. This CDR3 spans 14 amino acids. Trimming left V 7 bases short and J 5 bases short, with 17 bases between. For the CDR3, the DNA is TGTGCCAGCAACCCTTTCAATCGGGGGACTGAAGCTTTCTTT. Its protein is CASNPFNRGTEAFF.

The chain carries TRBV28 and TRBJ2-7, with 7 bases aligning to TRBD1. This CDR3 comprises 16 residues. J was trimmed by 1 base and V by 3 bases; bases with no gene match: 9. Germline CDR1 MDHEN, CDR2 SYDVKM. DNA for the CDR3: TGTGCCAGCAGTTTTAATCTCCGGGACAGATCCTACGAGCAGTACTTC. It specifies CASSFNLRDRSYEQYF.

The chain has TRBV7-2 and TRBJ2-7, with D perhaps matching TRBD2 (7 bases). CDR1 and CDR2 (germline): SGHTA, FQGNSA. There are 14 residues in the CDR3. Trimming left V 5 bases short and J 10 bases short, with 21 bases between. CDR3 region: CASSPGGQSNVQYF. CDR3 nucleotide sequence: TGTGCCAGCAGCCCCGGGGGGCAGAGTAACGTACAGTACTTC. Combining the CDR3 with reference TRBV7-2 and TRBJ2-7 gives the whole variable domain GAGVSQSPSNKVTEKGKDVELRCDPISGHTALYWYRQSLGQGLEFLIYFQGNSAPDKSGLPSDRFSAERTGGSVSTLTIQRTQQEDSAVYLCASSPGGQSNVQYFGPGTRLTVT.

This chain connects TRBV4-2 to TRBJ2-3; 9 positions agree with TRBD1. The CDR3 loop spans 14 amino acids. Germline-derived CDR1 and CDR2 are LGHNA and YNFKEQ. V was clipped by 0 bases and J by 14 bases; unmatched bases: 9. The CDR3 region is CASSQDLGTGFSYF. In nucleotides, the CDR3 is TGTGCCAGCAGCCAAGATCTGGGGACAGGGTTTTCGTATTTT.

The chain employs TRBV12-5 and TRBJ2-4; 11 bases are a match to TRBD1. The tail of the sequence fits TRBJ2-7 better, so the J call may be wrong. The CDR3 is 15 amino acids. CDR1 and CDR2 (germline): LGHNT, FRNRAP. CDR3 coding DNA: TGTGCTAGTGGTTTGGGGACAGGGGGCCCCCACGAGCAGTACTTC. Translated, it gives CASGLGTGGPHEQYF.

The chain is built from TRBV27 and TRBJ2-5; 8 bases map to TRBD1. This CDR3 is 15 amino acids long. With 5 bases clipped from V and 3 bases from J, the junction kept 8 bases outside the gene matches. Germline V gene sequence: CDR1 MNHEY, CDR2 SMNVEV (reference sequence). CDR3 DNA sequence: TGTGCCAGCAGTCCCCACCGGGACAGGAAAGAGACCCAGTACTTC. Translating it yields CASSPHRDRKETQYF.

The chain carries TRBV6-1 and TRBJ1-2; D is unclear. The CDR3 sequence is 15 residues long. Trimming shortened V by 5 bases and J by 1 base, and 14 bases separated the two germline ends. CDR1 is MNHNS, CDR2 SASEGT, per germline. This CDR3 is CASSLHLTVNYGYTF. DNA for the CDR3: TGTGCCAGCAGTCTCCACCTGACGGTTAACTATGGCTACACCTTC.

The V call is TRBV19, the J call TRBJ1-6; tentatively, D is TRBD1 (5 bases). There are 16 residues in the CDR3. V dropped 5 bases and J dropped 5 bases, with 16 bases sitting between them. Germline V gene lookup returns CDR1 LNHDA and CDR2 SQIVND (reference sequence). The CDR3 DNA reads as TGTGCCAGTAGTGCCTTTGGGGGAAGGGATAATTCACCCCTCCACTTT. Its translation: CASSAFGGRDNSPLHF.

The V gene is TRBV7-8, the J gene TRBJ2-5; 10 bases line up with TRBD2. Germline V gene sequence: CDR1 SGHVS, CDR2 FQNEAQ. J was trimmed by 5 bases and V by 1 base; bases with no gene match: 10. The CDR3 is 17 amino acids. The CDR3 spells CASSLGPAGGPMETQYF. The DNA of the CDR3 is TGTGCCAGCAGCTTAGGGCCAGCGGGGGGGCCAATGGAGACCCAGTACTTC.

The genes are TRBV11-2 and TRBJ2-5, with TRBD2 identical over 12 bases. Germline V CDR1 and CDR2: SGHAT, FQNNGV. The CDR3 loop spans 16 amino acids. The ends lost 0 bases at V and 6 bases at J; junction bases unmatched: 5. The CDR3 nucleotides read TGTGCCAGCAGCTTAGAGCTAGCGGGGGGGCCCCAGACCCAGTACTTC. Translation gives CASSLELAGGPQTQYF. Full variable domain (missing parts from reference TRBV11-2 and TRBJ2-5): EAGVAQSPRYKIIEKRQSVAFWCNPISGHATLYWYQQILGQGPKLLIQFQNNGVVDDSQLPKDRFSAERLKGVDSTLKIQPAKLEDSAVYLCASSLELAGGPQTQYFGPGTRLLVL.

This clonotype was counted only a few times. V gene TRBV6-2 or TRBV6-3 combines with J gene TRBJ2-1; D is undetermined. The germline V and J ends were trimmed by 4 bases and 0 bases, with 7 bases remaining between them. The germline gives CDR1 MNHEY, CDR2 SVGEGT. The CDR3 is 14 residues long. CDR3 region: CASSSFTSYNEQFF. In DNA form, the CDR3 reads TGTGCCAGCAGTTCATTTACCTCCTACAATGAGCAGTTCTTC.

The chain uses TRBV6-5 and TRBJ1-2; D unclear. Germline-derived CDR1 and CDR2 are MNHEY and SVGAGI. The germline V and J ends were trimmed by 2 bases and 6 bases, with 10 bases remaining between them. This CDR3 spans 13 amino acids. As DNA, the CDR3 is TGTGCCAGCAGTTACGGACCGACCGATGGCTACACCTTC. Protein product: CASSYGPTDGYTF.

This clonotype was counted a single time. This chain links TRBV11-3 with TRBJ1-2; D remains unclear. There are 14 residues in the CDR3. The germline CDR1 and CDR2 sequences are SGHNT and YENEEA. V was shortened by 4 bases and J by 4 bases, with 13 bases between the two germline ends. CDR3 coding DNA: TGTGCCAGCAGCTCCTCAAACGGCCCCTATGGCTACACCTTC. It yields the protein CASSSSNGPYGYTF.

V usage is TRBV6-2 or TRBV6-3 and J usage is TRBJ2-5; no definite D call. Trimming removed 6 bases at V and 1 base at J, with 18 bases between. Looked up from germline, CDR1 is MNHEY and CDR2 is SVGEGT. CDR3 size: 16 residues. In nucleotides, the CDR3 is TGTGCCAGCAGATGGGCGACCGGAGCTCTCCAAGAGACCCAGTACTTC. Translating gives CASRWATGALQETQYF.

The chain uses TRBV5-1 and TRBJ2-3, with D unclear. Germline-derived CDR1 and CDR2 are SGHRS and YFSETQ. The CDR3 is made up of 14 amino acids. Trimming cost V 3 bases and J 3 bases, with 11 bases left between them. The CDR3 is CASSSLFITDTQYF. For the CDR3, the DNA is TGCGCCAGCAGCTCGCTCTTTATTACAGATACGCAGTATTTT.

The J gene is TRBJ2-5, the V gene TRBV15, with D unclear. This CDR3 spans 14 amino acids. From germline, CDR1 is LNHNV and CDR2 YYDKDF (reference sequence). V was clipped by 0 bases and J by 5 bases, with 10 bases between them. The CDR3 region is CATSRDFRLETQYF. CDR3 in DNA: TGTGCCACCAGCAGAGATTTTAGGTTGGAGACCCAGTACTTC.